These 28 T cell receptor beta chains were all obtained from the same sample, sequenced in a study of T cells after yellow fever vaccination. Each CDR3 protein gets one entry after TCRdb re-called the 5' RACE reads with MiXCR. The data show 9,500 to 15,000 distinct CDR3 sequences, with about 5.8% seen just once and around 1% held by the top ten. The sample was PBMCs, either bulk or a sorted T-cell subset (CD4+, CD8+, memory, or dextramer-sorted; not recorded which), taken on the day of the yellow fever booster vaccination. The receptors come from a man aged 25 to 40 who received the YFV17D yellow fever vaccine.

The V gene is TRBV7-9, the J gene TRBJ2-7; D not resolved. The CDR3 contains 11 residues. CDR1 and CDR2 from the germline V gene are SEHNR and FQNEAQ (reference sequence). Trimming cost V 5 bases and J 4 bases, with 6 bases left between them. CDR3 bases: TGTGCCAGCAGCCCCTTATACGAGCAGTACTTC. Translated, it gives CASSPLYEQYF.

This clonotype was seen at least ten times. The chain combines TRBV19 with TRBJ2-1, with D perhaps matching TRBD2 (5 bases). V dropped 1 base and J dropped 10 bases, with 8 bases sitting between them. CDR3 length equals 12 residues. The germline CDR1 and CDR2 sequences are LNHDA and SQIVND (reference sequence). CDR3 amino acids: CASSIAGTEQFF. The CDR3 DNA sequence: TGTGCCAGTAGTATAGCGGGAACAGAGCAGTTCTTC.

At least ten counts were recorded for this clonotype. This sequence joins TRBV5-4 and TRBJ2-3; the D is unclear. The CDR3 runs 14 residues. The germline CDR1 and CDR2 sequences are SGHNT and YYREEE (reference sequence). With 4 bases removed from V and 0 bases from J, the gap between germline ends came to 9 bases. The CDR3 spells CASSHDGSTDTQYF. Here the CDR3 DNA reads TGTGCCAGCAGCCACGACGGTAGCACAGATACGCAGTATTTT.

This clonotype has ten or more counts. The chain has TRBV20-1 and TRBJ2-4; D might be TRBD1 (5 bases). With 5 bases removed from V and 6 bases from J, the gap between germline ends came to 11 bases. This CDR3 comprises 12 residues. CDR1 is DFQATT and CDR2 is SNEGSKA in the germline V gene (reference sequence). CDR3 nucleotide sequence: TGCAGTGCTCCGCAGGGCCCAAACATTCAGTACTTC. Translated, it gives CSAPQGPNIQYF.

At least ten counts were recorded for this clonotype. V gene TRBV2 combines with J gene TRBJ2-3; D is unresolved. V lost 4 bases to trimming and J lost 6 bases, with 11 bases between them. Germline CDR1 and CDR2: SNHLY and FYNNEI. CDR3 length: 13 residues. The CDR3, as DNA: TGTGCCAGCAGTGCCCTAATAAGTGATACGCAGTATTTT. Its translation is CASSALISDTQYF. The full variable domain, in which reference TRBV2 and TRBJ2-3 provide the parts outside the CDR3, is EPEVTQTPSHQVTQMGQEVILRCVPISNHLYFYWYRQILGQKVEFLVSFYNNEISEKSEIFDDQFSVERPDGSNFTLKIRSTKLEDSAMYFCASSALISDTQYFGPGTRLTVL.

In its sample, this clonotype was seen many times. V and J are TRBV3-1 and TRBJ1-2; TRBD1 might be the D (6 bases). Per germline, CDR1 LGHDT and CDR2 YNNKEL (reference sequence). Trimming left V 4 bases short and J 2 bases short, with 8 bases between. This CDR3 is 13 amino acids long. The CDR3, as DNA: TGTGCCAGCAGCCCGGGACACAACTATGGCTACACCTTC. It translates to CASSPGHNYGYTF. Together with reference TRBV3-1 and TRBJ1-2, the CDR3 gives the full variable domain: DTAVSQTPKYLVTQMGNDKSIKCEQNLGHDTMYWYKQDSKKFLKIMFSYNNKELIINETVPNRFSPKSPDKAHLNLHINSLELGDSAVYFCASSPGHNYGYTFGSGTRLTVV.

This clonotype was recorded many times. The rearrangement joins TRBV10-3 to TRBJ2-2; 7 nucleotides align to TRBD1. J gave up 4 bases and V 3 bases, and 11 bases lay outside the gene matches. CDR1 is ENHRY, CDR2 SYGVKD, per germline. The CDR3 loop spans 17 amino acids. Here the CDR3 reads CAISDPTDRSATGELFF. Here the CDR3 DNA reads TGTGCCATCAGTGACCCTACGGACAGGTCAGCCACCGGGGAGCTGTTTTTT.

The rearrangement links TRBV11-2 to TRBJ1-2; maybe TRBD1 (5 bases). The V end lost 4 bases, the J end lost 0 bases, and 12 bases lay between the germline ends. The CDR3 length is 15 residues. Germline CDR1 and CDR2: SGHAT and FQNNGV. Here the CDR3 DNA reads TGTGCCAGCAGCTCCCCAGGGAAGACTAACTATGGCTACACCTTC. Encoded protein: CASSSPGKTNYGYTF.

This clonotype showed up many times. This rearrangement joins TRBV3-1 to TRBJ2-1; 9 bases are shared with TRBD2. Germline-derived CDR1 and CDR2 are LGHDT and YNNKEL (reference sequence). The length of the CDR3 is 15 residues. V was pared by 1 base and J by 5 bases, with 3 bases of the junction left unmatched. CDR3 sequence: CASSQASGANNEQFF. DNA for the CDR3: TGTGCCAGCAGCCAAGCTAGCGGGGCGAACAATGAGCAGTTCTTC.

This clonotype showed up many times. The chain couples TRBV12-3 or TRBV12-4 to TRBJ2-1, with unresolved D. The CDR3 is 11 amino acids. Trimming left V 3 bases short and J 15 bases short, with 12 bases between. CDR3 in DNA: TGTGCCAGCAGTTTGGAAAGGACCCGGTTCTTC. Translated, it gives CASSLERTRFF.

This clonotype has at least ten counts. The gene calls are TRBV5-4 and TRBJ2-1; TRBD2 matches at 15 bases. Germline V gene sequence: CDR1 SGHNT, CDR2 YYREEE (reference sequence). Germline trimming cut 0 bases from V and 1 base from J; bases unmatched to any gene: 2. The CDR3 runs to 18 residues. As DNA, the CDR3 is TGTGCCAGCAGCTTGGGAGGACTAGCGGGAGGGTCCTACAATGAGCAGTTCTTC. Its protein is CASSLGGLAGGSYNEQFF.

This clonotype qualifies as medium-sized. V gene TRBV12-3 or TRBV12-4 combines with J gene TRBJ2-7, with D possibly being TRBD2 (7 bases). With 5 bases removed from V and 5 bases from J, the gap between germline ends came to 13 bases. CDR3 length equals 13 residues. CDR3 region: CASSIRGGHEQYF. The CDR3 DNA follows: TGTGCCAGCAGTATTAGGGGGGGCCACGAGCAGTACTTC.

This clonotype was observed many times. The CDR3 sequence: CASRLRGDGVGEKLFF. CDR3 bases: TGTGCCAGCAGACTTAGAGGAGACGGAGTGGGTGAAAAACTGTTTTTT. The chain carries TRBV6-5 and TRBJ1-4, with D hard to call. Trimming left V 6 bases short and J 7 bases short, with 21 bases between. The germline V gene encodes CDR1 MNHEY and CDR2 SVGAGI. The CDR3 extends over 16 amino acids.

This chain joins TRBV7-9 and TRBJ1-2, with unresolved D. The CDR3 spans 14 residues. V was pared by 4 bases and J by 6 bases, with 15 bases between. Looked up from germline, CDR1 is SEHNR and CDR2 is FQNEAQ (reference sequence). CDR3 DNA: TGTGCCAGCAGCTCCCGCCTAGGGTTCGATGGCTACACCTTC. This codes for CASSSRLGFDGYTF. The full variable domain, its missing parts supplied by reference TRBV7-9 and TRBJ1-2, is DTGVSQNPRHKITKRGQNVTFRCDPISEHNRLYWYRQTLGQGPEFLTYFQNEAQLEKSRLLSDRFSAERPKGSFSTLEIQRTEQGDSAMYLCASSSRLGFDGYTFGSGTRLTVV.

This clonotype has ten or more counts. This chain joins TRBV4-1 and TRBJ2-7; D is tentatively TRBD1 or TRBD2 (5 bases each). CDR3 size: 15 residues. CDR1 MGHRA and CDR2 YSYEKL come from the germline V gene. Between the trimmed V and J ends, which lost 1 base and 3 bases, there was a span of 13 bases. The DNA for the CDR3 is TGCGCCAGCAGCCAAGGCCCGGGACGAGTCTACGAGCAGTACTTC. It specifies CASSQGPGRVYEQYF.

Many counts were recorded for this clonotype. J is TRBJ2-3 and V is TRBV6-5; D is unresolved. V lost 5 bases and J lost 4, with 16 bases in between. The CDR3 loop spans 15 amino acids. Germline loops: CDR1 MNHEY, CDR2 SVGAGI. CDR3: CASSPHRVAADTQYF. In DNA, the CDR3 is TGTGCCAGCAGTCCCCACCGGGTGGCCGCAGATACGCAGTATTTT.

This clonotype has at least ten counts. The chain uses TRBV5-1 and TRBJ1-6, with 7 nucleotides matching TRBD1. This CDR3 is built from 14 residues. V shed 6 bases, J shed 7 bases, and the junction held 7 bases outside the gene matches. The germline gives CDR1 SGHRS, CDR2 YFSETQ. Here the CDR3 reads CASTLTGSNSPLHF. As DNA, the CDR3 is TGCGCCAGCACCCTGACAGGGTCCAATTCACCCCTCCACTTT.

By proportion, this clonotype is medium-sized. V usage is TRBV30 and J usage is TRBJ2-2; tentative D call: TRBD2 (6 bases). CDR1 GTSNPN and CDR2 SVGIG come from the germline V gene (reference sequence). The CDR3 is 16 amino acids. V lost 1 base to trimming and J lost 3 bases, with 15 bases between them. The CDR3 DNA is TGTGCCTGGAGTGCCCTCTCCGGGACTTACACCGGGGAGCTGTTTTTT. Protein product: CAWSALSGTYTGELFF.

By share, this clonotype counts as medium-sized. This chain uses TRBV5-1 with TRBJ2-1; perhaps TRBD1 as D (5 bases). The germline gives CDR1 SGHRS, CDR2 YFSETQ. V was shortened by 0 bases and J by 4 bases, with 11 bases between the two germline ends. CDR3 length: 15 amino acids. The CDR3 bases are TGCGCCAGCAGCTTGGAAGGGGCCGGATACAATGAGCAGTTCTTC. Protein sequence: CASSLEGAGYNEQFF.

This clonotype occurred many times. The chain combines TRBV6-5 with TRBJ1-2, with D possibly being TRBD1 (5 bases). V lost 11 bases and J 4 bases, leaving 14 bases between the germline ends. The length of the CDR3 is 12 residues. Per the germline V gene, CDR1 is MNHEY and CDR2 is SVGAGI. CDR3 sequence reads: CAAGTDTYGYTF. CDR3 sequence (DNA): TGTGCCGCAGGGACCGACACCTATGGCTACACCTTC.

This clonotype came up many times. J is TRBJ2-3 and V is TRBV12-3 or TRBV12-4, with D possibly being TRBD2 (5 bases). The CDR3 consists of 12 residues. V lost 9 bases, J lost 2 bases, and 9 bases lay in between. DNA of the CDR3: TGTGCCAGAACTAGATACACAGATACGCAGTATTTT. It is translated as CARTRYTDTQYF.

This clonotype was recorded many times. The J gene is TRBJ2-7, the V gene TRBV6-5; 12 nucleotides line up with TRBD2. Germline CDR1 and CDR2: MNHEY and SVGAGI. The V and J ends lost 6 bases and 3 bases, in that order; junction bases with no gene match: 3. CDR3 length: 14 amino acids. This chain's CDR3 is CASSGLAGHYEQYF. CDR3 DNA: TGTGCCAGCAGCGGACTAGCGGGGCACTACGAGCAGTACTTC.

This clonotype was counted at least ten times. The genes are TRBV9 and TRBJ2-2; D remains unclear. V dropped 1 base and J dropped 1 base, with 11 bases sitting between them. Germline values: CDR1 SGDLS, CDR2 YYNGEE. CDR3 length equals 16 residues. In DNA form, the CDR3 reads TGTGCCAGCAGCGTAAGGTCCCTCGAGAACACCGGGGAGCTGTTTTTT. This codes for CASSVRSLENTGELFF.

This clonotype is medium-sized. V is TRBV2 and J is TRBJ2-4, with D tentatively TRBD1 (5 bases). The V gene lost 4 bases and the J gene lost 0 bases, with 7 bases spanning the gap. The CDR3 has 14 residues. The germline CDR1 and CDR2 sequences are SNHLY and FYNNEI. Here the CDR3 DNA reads TGTGCCAGCAGTGTGGGGCCAGCCAAAAACATTCAGTACTTC. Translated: CASSVGPAKNIQYF.

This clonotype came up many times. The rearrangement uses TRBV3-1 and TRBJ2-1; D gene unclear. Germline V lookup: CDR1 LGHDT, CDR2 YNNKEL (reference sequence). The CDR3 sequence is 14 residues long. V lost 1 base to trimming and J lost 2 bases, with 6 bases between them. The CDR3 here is CASSQGWAYNEQFF. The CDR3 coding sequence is TGTGCCAGCAGCCAAGGGTGGGCCTACAATGAGCAGTTCTTC.

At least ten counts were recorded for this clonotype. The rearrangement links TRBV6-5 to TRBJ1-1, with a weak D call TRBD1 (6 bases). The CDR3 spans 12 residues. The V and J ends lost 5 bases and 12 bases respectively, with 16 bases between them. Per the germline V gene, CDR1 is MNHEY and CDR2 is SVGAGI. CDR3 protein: CASSRLRGQPFF. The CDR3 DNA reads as TGTGCCAGCAGTCGTCTCAGGGGTCAGCCTTTCTTT.

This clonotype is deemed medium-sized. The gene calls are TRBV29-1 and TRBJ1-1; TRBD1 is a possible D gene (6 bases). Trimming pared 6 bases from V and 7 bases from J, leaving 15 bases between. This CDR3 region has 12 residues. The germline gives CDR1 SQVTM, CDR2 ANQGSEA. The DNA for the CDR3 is TGCAGCGTACTCAGGGGCCCCAGTGAAGCTTTCTTT. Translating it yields CSVLRGPSEAFF.

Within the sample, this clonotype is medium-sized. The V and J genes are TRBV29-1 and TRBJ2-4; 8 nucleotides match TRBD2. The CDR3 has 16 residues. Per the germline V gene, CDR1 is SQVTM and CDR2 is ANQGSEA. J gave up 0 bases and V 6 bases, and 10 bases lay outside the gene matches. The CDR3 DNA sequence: TGCAGCGTCTTCGAACTAGCGGTTCTAGCCAAAAACATTCAGTACTTC. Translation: CSVFELAVLAKNIQYF.